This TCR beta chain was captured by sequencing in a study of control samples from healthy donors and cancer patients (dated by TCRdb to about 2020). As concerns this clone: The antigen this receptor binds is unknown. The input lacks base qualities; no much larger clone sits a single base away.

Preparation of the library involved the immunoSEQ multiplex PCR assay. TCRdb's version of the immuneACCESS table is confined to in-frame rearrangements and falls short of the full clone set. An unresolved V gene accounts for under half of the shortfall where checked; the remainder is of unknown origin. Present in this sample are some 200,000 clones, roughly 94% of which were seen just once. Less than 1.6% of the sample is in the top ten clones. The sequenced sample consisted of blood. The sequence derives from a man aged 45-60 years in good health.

The nucleotide sequence reads TGTGCCAGCAGCAGGGACCTTCGTCATGAGCAGTTCTTC. Translation gives CASSRDLRHEQFF. The V and J segments used are TRBV21-1 and TRBJ2-1. TRBV21-1 is tagged as a pseudogene. Measured from the cysteine to the phenylalanine, the CDR3 is 13 residues long. The entry retains the CDR3 DNA only, 39 bases that are in frame from base 1.